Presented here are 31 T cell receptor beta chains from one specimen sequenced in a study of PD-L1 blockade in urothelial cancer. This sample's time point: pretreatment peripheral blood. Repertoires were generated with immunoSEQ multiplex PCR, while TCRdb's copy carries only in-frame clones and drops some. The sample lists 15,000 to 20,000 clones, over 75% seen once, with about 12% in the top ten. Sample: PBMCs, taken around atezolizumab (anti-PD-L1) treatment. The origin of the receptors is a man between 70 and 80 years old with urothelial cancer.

The CDR3, as DNA: TGTGCCAGCAGTACCGGGGCGGGGGCTCCCTATGGCTACACCTTC. Its protein is CASSTGAGAPYGYTF. The chain has TRBV28 and TRBJ1-2, with D possibly being TRBD1 (6 bases). Trimming stripped 5 bases from V and 4 bases from J, with 17 bases between. The CDR3 contains 15 residues. Looked up from germline, CDR1 is MDHEN and CDR2 is SYDVKM.

The CDR3 bases are TGTGCCAGCAGCTCCCGACTAGCGGGGGGCCAAGAGACCCAGTACTTC. It is translated as CASSSRLAGGQETQYF. The chain joins TRBV5-6 to TRBJ2-5; 13 bases are a match to TRBD2. Looked up from germline, CDR1 is SGHDT and CDR2 is YYEEEE. This CDR3 contains 16 residues. Trimming removed 3 bases from V and 1 base from J; junction bases left unmatched: 3.

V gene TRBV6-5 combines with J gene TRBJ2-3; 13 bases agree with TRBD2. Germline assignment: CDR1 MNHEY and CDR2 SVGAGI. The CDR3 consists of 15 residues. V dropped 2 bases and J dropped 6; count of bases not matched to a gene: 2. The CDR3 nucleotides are TGTGCCAGCAGTTACGGGACTAGCGGGGAGGATACGCAGTATTTT. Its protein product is CASSYGTSGEDTQYF.

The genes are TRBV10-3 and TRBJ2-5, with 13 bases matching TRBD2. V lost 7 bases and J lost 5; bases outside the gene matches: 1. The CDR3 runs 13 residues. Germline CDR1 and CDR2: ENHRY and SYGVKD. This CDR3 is CAIKGLAGETQYF. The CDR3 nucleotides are TGTGCCATCAAGGGACTAGCGGGGGAGACCCAGTACTTC.

The CDR3 DNA is TGCGCCAGCAGCGAGGGACAGACCGGGGAGCTGTTTTTT. Translated, it gives CASSEGQTGELFF. This chain connects TRBV5-1 to TRBJ2-2, with 7 bases lining up with TRBD1. The germline V gene has CDR1 SGHRS and CDR2 YFSETQ. The J segment lost 5 bases and the V segment lost 4 bases, leaving 2 bases of the junction unmatched. This CDR3 spans 13 amino acids.

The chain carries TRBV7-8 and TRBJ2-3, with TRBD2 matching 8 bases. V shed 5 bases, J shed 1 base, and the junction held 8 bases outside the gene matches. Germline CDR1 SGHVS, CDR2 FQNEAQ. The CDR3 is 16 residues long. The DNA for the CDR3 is TGTGCCAGCAGCAAGGGCGGGGGGACGCGCACAGATACGCAGTATTTT. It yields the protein CASSKGGGTRTDTQYF.

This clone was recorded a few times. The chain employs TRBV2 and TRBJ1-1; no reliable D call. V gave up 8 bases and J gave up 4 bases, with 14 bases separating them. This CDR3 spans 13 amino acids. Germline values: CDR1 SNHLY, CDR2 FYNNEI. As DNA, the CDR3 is TGTGCCAGCTCCCGGGAACCTGGCACTGAAGCTTTCTTT. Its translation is CASSREPGTEAFF.

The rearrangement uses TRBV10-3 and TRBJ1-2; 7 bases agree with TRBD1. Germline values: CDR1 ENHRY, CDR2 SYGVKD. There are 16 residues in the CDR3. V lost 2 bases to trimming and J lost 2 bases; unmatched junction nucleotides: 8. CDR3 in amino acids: CAISENMDRLNYGYTF. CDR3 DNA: TGTGCCATCAGTGAGAATATGGACAGGTTGAACTATGGCTACACCTTC.

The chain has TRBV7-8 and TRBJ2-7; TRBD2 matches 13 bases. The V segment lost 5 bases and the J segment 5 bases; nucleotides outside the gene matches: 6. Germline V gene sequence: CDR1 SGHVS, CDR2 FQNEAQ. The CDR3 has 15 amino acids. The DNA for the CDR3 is TGTGCCAGCAGCCAAGGGACTAGCGGGGTGAACGAGCAGTACTTC. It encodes CASSQGTSGVNEQYF.

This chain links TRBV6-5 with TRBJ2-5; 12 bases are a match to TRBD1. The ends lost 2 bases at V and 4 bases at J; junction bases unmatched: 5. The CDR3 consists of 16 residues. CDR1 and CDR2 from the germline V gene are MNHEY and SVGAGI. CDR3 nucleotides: TGTGCCAGCAGTTACGGCGGGACAGGGGGCGCAGAGACCCAGTACTTC. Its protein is CASSYGGTGGAETQYF.

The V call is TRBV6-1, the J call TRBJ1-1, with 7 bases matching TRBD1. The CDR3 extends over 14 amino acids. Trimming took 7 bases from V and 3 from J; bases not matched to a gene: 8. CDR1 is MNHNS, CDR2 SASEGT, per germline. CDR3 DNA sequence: TGTGCCAGCAACGACAGGGTACGGGACACTGAAGCTTTCTTT. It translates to CASNDRVRDTEAFF.

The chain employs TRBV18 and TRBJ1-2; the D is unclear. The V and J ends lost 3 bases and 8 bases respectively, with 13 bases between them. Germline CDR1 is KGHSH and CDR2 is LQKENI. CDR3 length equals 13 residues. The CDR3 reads CASSPRTSGGYTF. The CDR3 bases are TGTGCCAGCTCACCCCGTACCTCGGGGGGCTACACCTTC.

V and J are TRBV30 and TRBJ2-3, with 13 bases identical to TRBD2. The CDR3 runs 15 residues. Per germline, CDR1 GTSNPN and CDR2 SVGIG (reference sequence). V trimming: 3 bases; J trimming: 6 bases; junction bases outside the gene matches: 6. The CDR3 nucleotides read TGTGCCTGGAGAACTAGCGGGGGGGCTTATGATACGCAGTATTTT. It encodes CAWRTSGGAYDTQYF.

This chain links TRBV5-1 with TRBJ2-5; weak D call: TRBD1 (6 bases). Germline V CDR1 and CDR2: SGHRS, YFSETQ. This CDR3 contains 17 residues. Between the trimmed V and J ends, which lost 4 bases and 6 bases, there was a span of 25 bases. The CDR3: CASSQYSTLDRFKTQYF. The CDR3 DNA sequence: TGCGCCAGCAGCCAGTACTCAACCCTAGACAGGTTTAAGACCCAGTACTTC.

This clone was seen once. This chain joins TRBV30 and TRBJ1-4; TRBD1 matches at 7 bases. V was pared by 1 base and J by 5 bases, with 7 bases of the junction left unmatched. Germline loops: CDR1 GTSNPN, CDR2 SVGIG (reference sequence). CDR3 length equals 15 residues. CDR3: CAWSGGQVINEKLFF. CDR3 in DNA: TGTGCCTGGAGTGGTGGACAGGTGATAAATGAAAAACTGTTTTTT.

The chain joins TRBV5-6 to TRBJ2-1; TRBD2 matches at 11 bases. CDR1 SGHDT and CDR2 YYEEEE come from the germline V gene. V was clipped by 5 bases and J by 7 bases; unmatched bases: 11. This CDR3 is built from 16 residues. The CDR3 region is CASSSWLAGGGNEQFF. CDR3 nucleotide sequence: TGTGCCAGCAGTTCTTGGCTAGCGGGAGGTGGGAATGAGCAGTTCTTC.

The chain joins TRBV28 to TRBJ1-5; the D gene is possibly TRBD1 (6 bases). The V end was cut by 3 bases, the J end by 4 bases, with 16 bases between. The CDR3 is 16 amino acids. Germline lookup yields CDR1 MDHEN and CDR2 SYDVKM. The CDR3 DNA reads TGTGCCAGCAGTTTCCTTTCAGGGGACGAAAATCAGCCCCAGCATTTT. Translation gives CASSFLSGDENQPQHF.

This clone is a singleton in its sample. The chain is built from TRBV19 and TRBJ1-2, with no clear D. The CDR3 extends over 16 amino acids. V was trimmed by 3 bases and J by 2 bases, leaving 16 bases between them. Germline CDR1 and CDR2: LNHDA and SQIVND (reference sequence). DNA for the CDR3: TGTGCCAGTAGTATTAAACCCGGACGGGGAAACTATGGCTACACCTTC. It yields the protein CASSIKPGRGNYGYTF.

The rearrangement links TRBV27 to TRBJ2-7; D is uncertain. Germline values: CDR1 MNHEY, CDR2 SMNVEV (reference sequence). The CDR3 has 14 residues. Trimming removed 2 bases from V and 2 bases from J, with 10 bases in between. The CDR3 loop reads CASSLSVTTYEQYF. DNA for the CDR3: TGTGCCAGCAGTTTAAGTGTGACAACCTACGAGCAGTACTTC.

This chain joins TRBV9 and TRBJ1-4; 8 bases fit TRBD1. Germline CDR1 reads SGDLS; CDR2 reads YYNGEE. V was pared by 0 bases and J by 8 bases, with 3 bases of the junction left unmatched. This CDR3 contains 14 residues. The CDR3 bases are TGTGCCAGCAGCGTAGGACAGGGGCGGGAAAAACTGTTTTTT. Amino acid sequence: CASSVGQGREKLFF.

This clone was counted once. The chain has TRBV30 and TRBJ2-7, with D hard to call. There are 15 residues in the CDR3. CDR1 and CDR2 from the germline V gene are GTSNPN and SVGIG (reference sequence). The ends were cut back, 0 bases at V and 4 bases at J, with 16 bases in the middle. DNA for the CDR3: TGTGCCTGGAGTGTACTTCTGGTGATGAGGTACGAGCAGTACTTC. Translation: CAWSVLLVMRYEQYF. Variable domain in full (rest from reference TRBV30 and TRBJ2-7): SQTIHQWPATLVQPVGSPLSLECTVEGTSNPNLYWYRQAAGRGLQLLFYSVGIGQISSEVPQNLSASRPQDRQFILSSKKLLLSDSGFYLCAWSVLLVMRYEQYFGPGTRLTVT.

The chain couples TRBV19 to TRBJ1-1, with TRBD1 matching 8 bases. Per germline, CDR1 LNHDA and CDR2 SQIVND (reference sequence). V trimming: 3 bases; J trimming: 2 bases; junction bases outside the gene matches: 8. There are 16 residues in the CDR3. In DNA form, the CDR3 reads TGTGCCAGTAGTATCCTGGGACAGGATCGAAACACTGAAGCTTTCTTT. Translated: CASSILGQDRNTEAFF.

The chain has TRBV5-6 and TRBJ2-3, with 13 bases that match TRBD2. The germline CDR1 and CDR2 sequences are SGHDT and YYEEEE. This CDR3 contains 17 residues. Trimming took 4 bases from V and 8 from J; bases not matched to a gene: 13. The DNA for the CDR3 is TGTGCCAGCAGCCTGACTAGCGGGGGGCCGAATTTCGGTACGCAGTATTTT. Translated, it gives CASSLTSGGPNFGTQYF.

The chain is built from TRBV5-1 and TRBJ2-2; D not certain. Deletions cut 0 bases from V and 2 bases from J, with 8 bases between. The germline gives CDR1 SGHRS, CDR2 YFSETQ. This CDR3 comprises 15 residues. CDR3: CASSLATRNTGELFF. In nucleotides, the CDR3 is TGCGCCAGCAGCTTGGCCACGCGCAACACCGGGGAGCTGTTTTTT.

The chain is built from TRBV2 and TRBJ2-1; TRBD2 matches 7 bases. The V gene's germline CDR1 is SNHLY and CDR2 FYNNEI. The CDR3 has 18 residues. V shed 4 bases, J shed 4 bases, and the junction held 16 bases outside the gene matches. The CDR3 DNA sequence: TGTGCCAGCAGTGCGGGAGCTGGCCTAGCGGCCCTTTACAATGAGCAGTTCTTC. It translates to CASSAGAGLAALYNEQFF.

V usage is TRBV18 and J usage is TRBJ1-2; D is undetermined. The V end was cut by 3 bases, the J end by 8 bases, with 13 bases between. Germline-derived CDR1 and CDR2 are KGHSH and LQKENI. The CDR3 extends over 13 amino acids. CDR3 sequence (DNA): TGTGCCAGCTCACCCGGGAGAGTGGGAGGCTACACCTTC. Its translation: CASSPGRVGGYTF.

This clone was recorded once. The CDR3 DNA is TGTGCCAGCAGTTTACAGTTTCAGAGGTGCGAGCAGTACTTC. This encodes CASSLQFQRCEQYF. This sequence joins TRBV28 and TRBJ2-7; D gene uncertain. V lost 2 bases, J lost 6 bases, and 14 bases lay in between. The CDR3 totals 14 residues. Germline lookup yields CDR1 MDHEN and CDR2 SYDVKM.

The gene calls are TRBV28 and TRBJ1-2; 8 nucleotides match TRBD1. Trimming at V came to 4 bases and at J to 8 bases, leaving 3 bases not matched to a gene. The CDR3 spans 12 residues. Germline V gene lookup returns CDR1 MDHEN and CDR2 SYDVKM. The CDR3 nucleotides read TGTGCCAGCAGTTCAAGGACAGGGGGCTACACCTTC. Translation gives CASSSRTGGYTF.

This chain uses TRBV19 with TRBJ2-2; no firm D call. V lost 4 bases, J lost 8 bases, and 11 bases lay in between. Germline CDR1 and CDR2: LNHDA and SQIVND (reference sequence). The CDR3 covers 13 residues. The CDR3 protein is CASSTDILGELFF. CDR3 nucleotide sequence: TGTGCCAGTAGTACCGACATTTTGGGGGAGCTGTTTTTT.

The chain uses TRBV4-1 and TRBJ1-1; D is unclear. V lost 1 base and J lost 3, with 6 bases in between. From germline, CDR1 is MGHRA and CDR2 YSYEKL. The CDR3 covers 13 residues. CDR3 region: CASSQVADTEAFF. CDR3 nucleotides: TGCGCCAGCAGCCAAGTTGCGGACACTGAAGCTTTCTTT.

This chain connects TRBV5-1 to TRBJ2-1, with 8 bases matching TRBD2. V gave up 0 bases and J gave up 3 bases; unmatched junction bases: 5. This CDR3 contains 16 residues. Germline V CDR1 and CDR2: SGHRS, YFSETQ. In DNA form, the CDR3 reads TGCGCCAGCAGCTTGGGGACTAGCCGGCTCTACAATGAGCAGTTCTTC. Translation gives CASSLGTSRLYNEQFF.